The rows below give T cell receptor beta chains drawn from one sample of a study of CD8+ T cells in alopecia areata. Some clones are missing from TCRdb's copy, which holds only in-frame ones; the method was immunoSEQ multiplex PCR. Of about 210,000 clones detected, around 65% appear once; the ten largest clones hold more than 3.5%. The sample was CD4+ T cells sorted from blood, taken at week 4, from a patient treated with tofacitinib. Receptors were obtained from a human donor with alopecia areata. CDR3s include the opening cysteine and the closing phenylalanine or tryptophan. The D gene is left open where the match is weak. Clone size, where shown, is once, few, many, or a class for clones that have expanded.

clone_size j_call d_call v_call cdr3_aa cdr3_nt
. TRBJ1-1 . TRBV9 CASSGDTEAFF TGTGCCAGCAGCGGAGACACTGAAGCTTTCTTT
once TRBJ1-1 TRBD1 TRBV13 CASSLGKWTGGLNTEAFF TGTGCCAGCAGCTTAGGCAAATGGACAGGGGGCTTGAACACTGAAGCTTTCTTT
. TRBJ1-1 . TRBV19 CASSIPNTEAFF TGTGCCAGTAGTATTCCGAACACTGAAGCTTTCTTT
. TRBJ2-7 TRBD1 TRBV6-6 CASSYSGGGYEQYF TGTGCCAGCAGTTACTCAGGGGGCGGCTACGAGCAGTACTTC
. TRBJ1-2 TRBD1 TRBV5-6 CASSLGTGQGYTF TGTGCCAGCAGCTTGGGGACAGGGCAGGGCTACACCTTC
. TRBJ1-5 . TRBV30 CAWSRSAQPQHF TGTGCCTGGAGCAGGTCGGCGCAGCCCCAGCATTTT
. TRBJ2-3 . TRBV20-1 CSARRADTQYF TGCAGTGCTAGAAGGGCAGATACGCAGTATTTT
. TRBJ1-1 . TRBV29-1 CSGGRVTEAFF TGCAGCGGAGGGCGGGTCACTGAAGCTTTCTTT
. TRBJ1-2 . TRBV18 CASSPQGSGYTF TGTGCCAGCTCACCACAGGGCTCTGGCTACACCTTC
. TRBJ1-5 . TRBV7-2 CASSSGTYQPQHF TGTGCCAGCAGCTCCGGGACATATCAGCCCCAGCATTTT
few TRBJ1-1 . TRBV20-1 CSAPGRLKFFF TGCAGTGCCCCGGGACGGTTGAAGTTTTTCTTT
. TRBJ1-2 . TRBV19 CASTAVGSGYTF TGTGCCAGTACTGCGGTAGGGTCCGGCTACACCTTC
few TRBJ2-3 . TRBV5-1 CASSLGQEGDTQYF TGCGCCAGCAGCTTGGGACAGGAGGGGGATACGCAGTATTTT
. TRBJ2-3 . TRBV2 CASTSSGMDTQYF TGTGCCAGCACGTCTTCAGGGATGGATACGCAGTATTTT